This T cell receptor beta chain comes out of a study of blood T cell repertoires in COVID-19. V shed 5 bases and J 3 bases; nucleotides not matched to a gene: 8. CDR1 and CDR2 from the germline V gene are SEHNR and FQNEAQ (reference sequence). The length of the CDR3 is 15 residues. TCRdb's table, derived via immunoSEQ multiplex PCR, lists solely in-frame clones and lacks some. The profile shows over 90,000 clones, roughly 80% of them singletons. The sequence derives from a man between 60 and 75 years old with acute or convalescent COVID-19. The chain is built from TRBV7-9 and TRBJ1-2, with TRBD1 matching 8 bases. Material: peripheral blood. In DNA, the CDR3 is TGTGCCAGCAGCACCGGACAGGGTCTCTACTATGGCTACACCTTC. This gives the protein CASSTGQGLYYGYTF.